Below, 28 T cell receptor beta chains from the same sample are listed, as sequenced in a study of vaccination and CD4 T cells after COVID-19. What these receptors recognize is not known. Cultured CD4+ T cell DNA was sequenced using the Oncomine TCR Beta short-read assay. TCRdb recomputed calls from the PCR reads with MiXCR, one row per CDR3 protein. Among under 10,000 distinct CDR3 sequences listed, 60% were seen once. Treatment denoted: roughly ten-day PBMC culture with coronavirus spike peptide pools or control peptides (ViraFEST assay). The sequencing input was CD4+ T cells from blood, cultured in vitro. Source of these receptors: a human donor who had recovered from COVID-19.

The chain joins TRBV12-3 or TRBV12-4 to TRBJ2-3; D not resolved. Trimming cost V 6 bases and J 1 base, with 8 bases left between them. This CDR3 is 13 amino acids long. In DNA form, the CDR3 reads TGTGCCAGCAGGTCCCATGGCACAGATACGCAGTATTTT. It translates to CASRSHGTDTQYF.

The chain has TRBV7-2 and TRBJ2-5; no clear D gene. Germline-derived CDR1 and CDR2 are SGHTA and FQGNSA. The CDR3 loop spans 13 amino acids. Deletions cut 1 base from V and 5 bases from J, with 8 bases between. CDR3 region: CASSLGRQETQYF. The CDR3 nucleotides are TGTGCCAGCAGCTTAGGACGTCAGGAGACCCAGTACTTC.

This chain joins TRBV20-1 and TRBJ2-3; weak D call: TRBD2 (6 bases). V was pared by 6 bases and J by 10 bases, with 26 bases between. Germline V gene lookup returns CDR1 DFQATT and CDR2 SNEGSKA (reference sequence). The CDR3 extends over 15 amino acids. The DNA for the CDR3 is TGCAGTGCAGAGACCGGGACTTGGAATCTCGGGTCGCAGTATTTT. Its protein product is CSAETGTWNLGSQYF.

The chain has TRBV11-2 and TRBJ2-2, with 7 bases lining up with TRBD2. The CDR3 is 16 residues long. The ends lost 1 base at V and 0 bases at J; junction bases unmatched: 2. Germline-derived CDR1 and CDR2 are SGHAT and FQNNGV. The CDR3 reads CASSLVAGANTGELFF. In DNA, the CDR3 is TGTGCCAGCAGCTTAGTAGCGGGCGCGAACACCGGGGAGCTGTTTTTT.

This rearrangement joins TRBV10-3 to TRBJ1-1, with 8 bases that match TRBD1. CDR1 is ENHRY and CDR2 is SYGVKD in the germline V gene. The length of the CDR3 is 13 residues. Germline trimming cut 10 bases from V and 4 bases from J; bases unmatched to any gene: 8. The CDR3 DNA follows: TGTGCCACCCATGGGACAGGAGTCACTGAAGCTTTCTTT. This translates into CATHGTGVTEAFF.

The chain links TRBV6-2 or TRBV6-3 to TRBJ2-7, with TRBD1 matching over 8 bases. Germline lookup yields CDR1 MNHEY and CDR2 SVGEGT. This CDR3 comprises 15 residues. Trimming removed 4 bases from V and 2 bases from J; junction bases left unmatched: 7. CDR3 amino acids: CASSFDRGFTYEQYF. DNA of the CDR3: TGTGCCAGCAGTTTCGACAGGGGTTTTACCTACGAGCAGTACTTC.

The chain's CDR3 is CASTTHSIQETQYF. The CDR3 bases are TGTGCCAGCACCACCCACTCCATCCAAGAGACCCAGTACTTC. This chain links TRBV6-2 or TRBV6-3 with TRBJ2-5; D ambiguous. The germline V gene has CDR1 MNHEY and CDR2 SVGEGT. The V and J ends lost 7 bases and 1 base respectively, with 13 bases between them. The CDR3 is made up of 14 amino acids.

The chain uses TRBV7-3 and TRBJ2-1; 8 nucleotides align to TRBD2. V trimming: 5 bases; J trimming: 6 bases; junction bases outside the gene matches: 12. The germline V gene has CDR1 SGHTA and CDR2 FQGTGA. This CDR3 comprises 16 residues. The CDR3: CASSVNREGWVNEQFF. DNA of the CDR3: TGTGCCAGCAGCGTAAATCGGGAGGGCTGGGTCAATGAGCAGTTCTTC.

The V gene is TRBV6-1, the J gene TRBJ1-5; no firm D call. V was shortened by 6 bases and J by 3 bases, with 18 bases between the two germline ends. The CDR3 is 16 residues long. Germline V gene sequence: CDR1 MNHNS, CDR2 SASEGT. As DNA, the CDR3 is TGTGCCAGCAGAGGTAGGGATGGCTGGAACAATCAGCCCCAGCATTTT. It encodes CASRGRDGWNNQPQHF.

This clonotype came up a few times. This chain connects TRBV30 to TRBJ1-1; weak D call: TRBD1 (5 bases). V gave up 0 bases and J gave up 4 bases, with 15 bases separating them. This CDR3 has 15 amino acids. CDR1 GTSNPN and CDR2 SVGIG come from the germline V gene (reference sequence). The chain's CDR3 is CAWSVRFGAPTEAFF. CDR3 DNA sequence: TGTGCCTGGAGTGTACGTTTCGGGGCCCCCACTGAAGCTTTCTTT.

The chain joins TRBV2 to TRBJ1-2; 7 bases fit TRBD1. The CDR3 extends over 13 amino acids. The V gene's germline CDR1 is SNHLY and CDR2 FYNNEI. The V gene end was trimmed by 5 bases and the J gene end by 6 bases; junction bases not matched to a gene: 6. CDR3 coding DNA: TGTGCCAGCAGTCAGGGGGAAAGACATGGCTACACCTTC. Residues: CASSQGERHGYTF.

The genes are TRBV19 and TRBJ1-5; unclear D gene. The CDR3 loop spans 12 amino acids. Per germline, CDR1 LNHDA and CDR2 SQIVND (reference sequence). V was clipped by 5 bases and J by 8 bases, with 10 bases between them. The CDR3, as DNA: TGTGCCAGTAGTTTAACAAGGGAGCCCCAGCATTTT. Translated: CASSLTREPQHF.

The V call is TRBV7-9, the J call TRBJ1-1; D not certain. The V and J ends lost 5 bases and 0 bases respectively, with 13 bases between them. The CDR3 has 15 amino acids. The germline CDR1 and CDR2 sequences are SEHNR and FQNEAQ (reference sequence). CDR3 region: CASSLFPGMNTEAFF. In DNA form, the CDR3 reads TGTGCCAGCAGCCTCTTCCCTGGGATGAACACTGAAGCTTTCTTT. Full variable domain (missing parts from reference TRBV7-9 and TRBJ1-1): DTGVSQNPRHKITKRGQNVTFRCDPISEHNRLYWYRQTLGQGPEFLTYFQNEAQLEKSRLLSDRFSAERPKGSFSTLEIQRTEQGDSAMYLCASSLFPGMNTEAFFGQGTRLTVV.

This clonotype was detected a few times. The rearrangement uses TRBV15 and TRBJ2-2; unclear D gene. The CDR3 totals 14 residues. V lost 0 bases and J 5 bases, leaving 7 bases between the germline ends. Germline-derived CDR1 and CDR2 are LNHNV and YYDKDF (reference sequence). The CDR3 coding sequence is TGTGCCACCAGCAGAGATGGTTTGACCGGGGAGCTGTTTTTT. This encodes CATSRDGLTGELFF. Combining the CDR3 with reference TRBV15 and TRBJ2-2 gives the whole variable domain DAMVIQNPRYQVTQFGKPVTLSCSQTLNHNVMYWYQQKSSQAPKLLFHYYDKDFNNEADTPDNFQSRRPNTSFCFLDIRSPGLGDTAMYLCATSRDGLTGELFFGEGSRLTVL.

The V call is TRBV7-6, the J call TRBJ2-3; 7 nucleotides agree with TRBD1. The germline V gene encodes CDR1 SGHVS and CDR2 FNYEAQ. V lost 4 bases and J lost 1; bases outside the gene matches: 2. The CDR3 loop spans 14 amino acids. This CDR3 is CASSSGQGTDTQYF. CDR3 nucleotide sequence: TGTGCCAGCAGCTCCGGACAGGGCACAGATACGCAGTATTTT.

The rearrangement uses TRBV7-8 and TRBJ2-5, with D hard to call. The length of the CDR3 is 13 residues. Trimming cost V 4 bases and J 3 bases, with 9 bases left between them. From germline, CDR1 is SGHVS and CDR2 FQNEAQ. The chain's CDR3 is CASSSGPKETQYF. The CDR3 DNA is TGTGCCAGCAGCTCCGGTCCAAAAGAGACCCAGTACTTC.

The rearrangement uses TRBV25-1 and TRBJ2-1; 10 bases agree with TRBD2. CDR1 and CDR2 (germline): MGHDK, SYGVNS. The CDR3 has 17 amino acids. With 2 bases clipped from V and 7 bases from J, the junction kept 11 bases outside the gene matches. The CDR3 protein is CASSEISGRAHWNEQFF. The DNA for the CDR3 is TGTGCCAGCAGTGAAATCAGCGGGAGGGCCCACTGGAATGAGCAGTTCTTC.

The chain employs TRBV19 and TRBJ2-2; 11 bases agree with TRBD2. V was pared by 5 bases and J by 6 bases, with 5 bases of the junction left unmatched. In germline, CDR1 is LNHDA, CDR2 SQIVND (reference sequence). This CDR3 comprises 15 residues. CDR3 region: CASSRLAGIAGELFF. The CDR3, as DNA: TGTGCCAGTAGTCGACTAGCGGGAATAGCCGGGGAGCTGTTTTTT.

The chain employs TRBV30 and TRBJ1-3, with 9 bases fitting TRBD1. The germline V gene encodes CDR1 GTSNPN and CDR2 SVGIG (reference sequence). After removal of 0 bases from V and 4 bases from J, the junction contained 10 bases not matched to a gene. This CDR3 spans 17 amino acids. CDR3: CAWSVSGTGLYGNTIYF. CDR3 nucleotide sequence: TGTGCCTGGAGTGTATCCGGGACAGGGCTATACGGAAACACCATATATTTT.

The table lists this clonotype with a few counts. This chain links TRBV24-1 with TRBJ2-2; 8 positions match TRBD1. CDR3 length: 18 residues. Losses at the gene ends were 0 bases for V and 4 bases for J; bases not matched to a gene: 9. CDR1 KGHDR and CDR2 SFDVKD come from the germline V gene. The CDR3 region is CATSDLARGPRSTGELFF. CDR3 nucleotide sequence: TGTGCCACCAGTGATTTGGCCAGGGGGCCACGGAGCACCGGGGAGCTGTTTTTT.

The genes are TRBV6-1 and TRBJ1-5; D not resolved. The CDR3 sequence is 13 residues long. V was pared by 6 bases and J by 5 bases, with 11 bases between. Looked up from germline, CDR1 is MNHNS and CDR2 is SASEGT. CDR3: CASSLTQDQPQHF. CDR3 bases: TGTGCCAGCAGCCTAACCCAGGATCAGCCCCAGCATTTT.

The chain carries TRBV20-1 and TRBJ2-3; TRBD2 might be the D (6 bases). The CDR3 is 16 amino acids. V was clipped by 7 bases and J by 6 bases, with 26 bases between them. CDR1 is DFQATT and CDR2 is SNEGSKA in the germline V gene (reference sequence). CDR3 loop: CSVIRPPGLQMDTQYF. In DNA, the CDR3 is TGCAGTGTCATTAGGCCCCCGGGACTCCAAATGGATACGCAGTATTTT.

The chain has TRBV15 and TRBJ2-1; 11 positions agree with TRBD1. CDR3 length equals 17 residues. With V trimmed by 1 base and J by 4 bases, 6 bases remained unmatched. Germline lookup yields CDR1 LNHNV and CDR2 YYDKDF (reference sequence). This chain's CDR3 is CATSRAPGTGGYNEQFF. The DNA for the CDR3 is TGTGCCACCAGCAGAGCCCCCGGGACAGGGGGTTACAATGAGCAGTTCTTC.

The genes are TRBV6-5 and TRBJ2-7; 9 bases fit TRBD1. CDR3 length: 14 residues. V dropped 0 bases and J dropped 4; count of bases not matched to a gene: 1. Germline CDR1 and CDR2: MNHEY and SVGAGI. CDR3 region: CASSYSGQGYEQYF. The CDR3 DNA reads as TGTGCCAGCAGTTACTCGGGACAGGGTTACGAGCAGTACTTC.

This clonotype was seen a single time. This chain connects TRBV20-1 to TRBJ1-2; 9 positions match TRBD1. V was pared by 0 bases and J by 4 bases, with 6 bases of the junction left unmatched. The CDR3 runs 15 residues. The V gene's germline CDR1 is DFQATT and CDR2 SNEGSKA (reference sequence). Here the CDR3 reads CSARDQGQGVYGYTF. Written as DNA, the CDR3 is TGCAGTGCTAGAGATCAGGGACAGGGCGTCTATGGCTACACCTTC.

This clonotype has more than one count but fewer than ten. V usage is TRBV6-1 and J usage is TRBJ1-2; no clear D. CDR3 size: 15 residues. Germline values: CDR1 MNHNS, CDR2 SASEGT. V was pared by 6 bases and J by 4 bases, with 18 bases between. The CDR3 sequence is CASRSNRNGIYGYTF. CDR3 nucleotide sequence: TGTGCCAGCAGATCTAACCGTAACGGAATCTATGGCTACACCTTC.

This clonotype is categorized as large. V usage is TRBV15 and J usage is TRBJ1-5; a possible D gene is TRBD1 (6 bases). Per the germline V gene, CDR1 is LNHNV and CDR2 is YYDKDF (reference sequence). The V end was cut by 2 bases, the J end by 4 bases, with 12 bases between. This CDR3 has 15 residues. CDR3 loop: CATSRTQGENQPQHF. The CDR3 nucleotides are TGTGCCACCAGCAGAACACAGGGAGAAAATCAGCCCCAGCATTTT.

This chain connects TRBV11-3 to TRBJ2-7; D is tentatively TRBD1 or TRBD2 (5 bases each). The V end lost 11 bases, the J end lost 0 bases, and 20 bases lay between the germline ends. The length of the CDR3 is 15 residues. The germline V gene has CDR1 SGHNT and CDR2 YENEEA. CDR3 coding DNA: TGTGCCGGACGGGGCCTCCCGGAGTGCTCCTACGAGCAGTACTTC. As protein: CAGRGLPECSYEQYF.